This T cell receptor (beta chain) comes out of a study of blood T cells in healthy people across ages. This CDR3 contains 15 residues. Germline V CDR1 and CDR2: SEHNR, FQNEAQ (reference sequence). V shed 5 bases and J 6 bases; nucleotides not matched to a gene: 10. This clonotype was counted only a few times. Staff drew around 10 milliliters of peripheral blood from each donor. Next came a second PCR, run for about 6 to 11 cycles, which used a sample-barcoded 5' primer along with a J-beta primer mix. TCRdb redid the calling of the 5' RACE reads with MiXCR, one entry per CDR3 protein. The data show just under 550,000 distinct CDR3 sequences, about 24% seen once. These data also featured in a second study, about T cells of mothers and their children. Per that study: Similar effects of thymic selection on TCR recombination output were recorded in related and unrelated pairs.

The rearrangement joins TRBV7-9 to TRBJ2-1; 7 nucleotides agree with TRBD2. Sample: blood. This receptor was identified in a boy aged 5 to 17 in good health. Here the CDR3 reads CASSAGTTPGNEQFF. The CDR3 coding sequence is TGTGCCAGCAGCGCTGGGACTACCCCGGGCAATGAGCAGTTCTTC.